A single sample is the source of the 2 T cell receptor beta chains below, sequenced in a study of siplizumab effects on memory and regulatory T cells. The protocol was immunoSEQ multiplex PCR, while the TCRdb copy is restricted to in-frame clones and leaves out a portion. The profile covers 90,000 to 95,000 clones, with roughly 95% appearing a single time and 0.025% to 0.035% taken by the ten largest. Material: naive CD4+ T cells sorted from blood. The receptors come from a human donor in good health.

The rearrangement links TRBV4-3 to TRBJ2-6; no clear D. The V gene's germline CDR1 is LGHNA and CDR2 YSLEER. CDR3 size: 16 residues. Deletions cut 0 bases from V and 1 base from J, with 7 bases between. The CDR3 sequence is CASSQDRVSGANVLTF. The CDR3 bases are TGCGCCAGCAGCCAAGATCGTGTGTCTGGGGCCAACGTCCTGACTTTC.

The chain recombines TRBV9 with TRBJ2-3; no definite D call. V lost 4 bases and J 3 bases, leaving 3 bases between the germline ends. The CDR3 has 11 residues. Germline lookup yields CDR1 SGDLS and CDR2 YYNGEE. The CDR3 DNA reads as TGTGCCAGCAGCACAACAGATACGCAGTATTTT. The encoded protein is CASSTTDTQYF.